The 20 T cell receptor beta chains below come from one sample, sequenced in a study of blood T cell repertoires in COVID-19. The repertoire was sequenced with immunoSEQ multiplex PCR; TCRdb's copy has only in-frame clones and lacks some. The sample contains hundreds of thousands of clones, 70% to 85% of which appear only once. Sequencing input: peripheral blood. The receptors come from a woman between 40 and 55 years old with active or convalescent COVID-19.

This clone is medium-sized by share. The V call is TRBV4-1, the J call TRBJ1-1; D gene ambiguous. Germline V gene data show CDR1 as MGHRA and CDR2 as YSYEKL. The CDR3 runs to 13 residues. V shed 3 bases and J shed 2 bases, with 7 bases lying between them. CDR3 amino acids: CASSHPTNTEAFF. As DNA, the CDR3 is TGCGCCAGCAGCCACCCTACCAACACTGAAGCTTTCTTT.

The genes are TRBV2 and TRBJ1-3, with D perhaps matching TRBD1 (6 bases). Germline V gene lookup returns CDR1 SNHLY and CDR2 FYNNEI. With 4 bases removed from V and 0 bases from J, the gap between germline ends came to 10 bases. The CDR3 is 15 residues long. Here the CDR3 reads CASSAQGRSGNTIYF. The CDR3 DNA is TGTGCCAGCAGTGCGCAGGGGCGCTCTGGAAACACCATATATTTT.

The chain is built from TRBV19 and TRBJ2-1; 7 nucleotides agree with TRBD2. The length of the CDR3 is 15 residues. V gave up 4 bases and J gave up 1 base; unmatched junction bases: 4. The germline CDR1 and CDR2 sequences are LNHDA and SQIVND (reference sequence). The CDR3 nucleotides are TGTGCCAGTAGTAGGTCAGCGGGGTCCTACAATGAGCAGTTCTTC. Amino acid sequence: CASSRSAGSYNEQFF. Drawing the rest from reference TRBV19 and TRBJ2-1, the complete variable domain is DGGITQSPKYLFRKEGQNVTLSCEQNLNHDAMYWYRQDPGQGLRLIYYSQIVNDFQKGDIAEGYSVSREKKESFPLTVTSAQKNPTAFYLCASSRSAGSYNEQFFGPGTRLTVL.

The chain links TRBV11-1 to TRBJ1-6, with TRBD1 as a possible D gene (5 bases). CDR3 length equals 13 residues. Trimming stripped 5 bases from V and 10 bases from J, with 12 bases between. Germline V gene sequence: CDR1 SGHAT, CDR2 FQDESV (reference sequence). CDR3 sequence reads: CASSPKEGSPLHF. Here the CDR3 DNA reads TGTGCCAGCAGCCCCAAGGAGGGGTCACCCCTCCACTTT.

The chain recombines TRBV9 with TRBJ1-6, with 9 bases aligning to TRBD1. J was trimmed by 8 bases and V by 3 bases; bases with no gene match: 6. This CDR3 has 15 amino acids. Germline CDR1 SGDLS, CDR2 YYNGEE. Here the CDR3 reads CASSGDRGTDSPLHF. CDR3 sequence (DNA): TGTGCCAGCAGCGGAGACAGGGGGACGGATTCACCCCTCCACTTT.

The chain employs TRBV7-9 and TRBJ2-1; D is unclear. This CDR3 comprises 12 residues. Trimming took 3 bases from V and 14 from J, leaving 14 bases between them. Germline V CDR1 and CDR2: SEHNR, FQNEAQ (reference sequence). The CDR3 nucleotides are TGTGCCAGCAGCTTCGAAGTAGGAGTTAAGTTCTTC. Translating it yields CASSFEVGVKFF.

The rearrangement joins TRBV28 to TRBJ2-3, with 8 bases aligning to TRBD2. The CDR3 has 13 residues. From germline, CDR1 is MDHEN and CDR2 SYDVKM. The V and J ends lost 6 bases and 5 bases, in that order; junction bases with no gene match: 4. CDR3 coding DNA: TGTGCCAGCAGGGGGACTAGTAGAGATACGCAGTATTTT. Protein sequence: CASRGTSRDTQYF.

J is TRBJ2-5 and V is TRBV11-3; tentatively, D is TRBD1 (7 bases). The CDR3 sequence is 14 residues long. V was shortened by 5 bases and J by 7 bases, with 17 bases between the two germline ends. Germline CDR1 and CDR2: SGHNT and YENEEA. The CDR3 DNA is TGTGCCAGCAGCGGCCCGGACAGGCGGGGGACCCAGTACTTC. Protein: CASSGPDRRGTQYF.

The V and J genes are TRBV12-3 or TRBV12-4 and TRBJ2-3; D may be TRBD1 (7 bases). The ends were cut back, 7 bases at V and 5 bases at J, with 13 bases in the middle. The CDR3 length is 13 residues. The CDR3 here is CASKNRGGDTQYF. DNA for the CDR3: TGTGCCAGCAAAAACAGGGGAGGAGATACGCAGTATTTT.

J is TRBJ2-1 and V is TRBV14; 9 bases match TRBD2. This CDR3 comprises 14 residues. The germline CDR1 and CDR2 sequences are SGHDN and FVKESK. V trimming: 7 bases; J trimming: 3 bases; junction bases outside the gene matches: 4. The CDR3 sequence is CASTHSGGYNEQFF. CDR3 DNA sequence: TGTGCCAGCACCCATAGCGGGGGCTACAATGAGCAGTTCTTC.

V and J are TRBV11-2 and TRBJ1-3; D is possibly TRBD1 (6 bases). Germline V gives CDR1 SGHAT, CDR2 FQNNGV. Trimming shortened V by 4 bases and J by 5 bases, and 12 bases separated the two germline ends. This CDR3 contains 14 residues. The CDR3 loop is CASSSPRGRNTIYF. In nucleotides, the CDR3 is TGTGCCAGCAGCTCACCCAGGGGACGAAACACCATATATTTT. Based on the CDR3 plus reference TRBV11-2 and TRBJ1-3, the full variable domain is EAGVAQSPRYKIIEKRQSVAFWCNPISGHATLYWYQQILGQGPKLLIQFQNNGVVDDSQLPKDRFSAERLKGVDSTLKIQPAKLEDSAVYLCASSSPRGRNTIYFGEGSWLTVV.

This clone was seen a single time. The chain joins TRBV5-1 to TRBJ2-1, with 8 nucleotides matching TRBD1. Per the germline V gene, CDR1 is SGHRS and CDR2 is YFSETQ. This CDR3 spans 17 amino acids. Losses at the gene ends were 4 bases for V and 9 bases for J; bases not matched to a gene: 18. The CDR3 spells CASSMVWGAGTGTEQFF. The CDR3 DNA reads TGCGCCAGCAGCATGGTTTGGGGTGCCGGGACAGGTACTGAGCAGTTCTTC.

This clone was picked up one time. The CDR3 spells CASSPSTGVLSGNTIYF. CDR3 sequence (DNA): TGTGCCAGCTCACCATCGACAGGTGTTCTCTCTGGAAACACCATATATTTT. The V call is TRBV18, the J call TRBJ1-3; a possible D gene is TRBD1 (6 bases). V lost 2 bases and J lost 0, with 14 bases in between. The CDR3 is 17 residues long. CDR1 is KGHSH, CDR2 LQKENI, per germline.

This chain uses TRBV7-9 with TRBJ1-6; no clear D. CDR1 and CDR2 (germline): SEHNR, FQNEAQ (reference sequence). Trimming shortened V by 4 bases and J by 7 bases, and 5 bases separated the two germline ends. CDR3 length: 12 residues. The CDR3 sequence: CASSSENSPLHF. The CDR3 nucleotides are TGTGCCAGCAGCTCAGAAAATTCACCCCTCCACTTT.

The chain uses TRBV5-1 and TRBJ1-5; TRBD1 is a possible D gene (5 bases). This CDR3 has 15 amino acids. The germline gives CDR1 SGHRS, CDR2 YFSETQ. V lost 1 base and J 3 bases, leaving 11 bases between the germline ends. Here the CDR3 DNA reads TGCGCCAGCAGCTTGAGGGGCGGACCCAATCAGCCCCAGCATTTT. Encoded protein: CASSLRGGPNQPQHF.

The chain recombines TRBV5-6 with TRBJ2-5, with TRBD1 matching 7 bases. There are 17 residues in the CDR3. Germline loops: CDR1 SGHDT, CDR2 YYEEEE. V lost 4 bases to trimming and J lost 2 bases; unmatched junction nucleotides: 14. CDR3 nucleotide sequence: TGTGCCAGCAGCGGGCGGATAGGGACAGATATTCAAGAGACCCAGTACTTC. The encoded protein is CASSGRIGTDIQETQYF.

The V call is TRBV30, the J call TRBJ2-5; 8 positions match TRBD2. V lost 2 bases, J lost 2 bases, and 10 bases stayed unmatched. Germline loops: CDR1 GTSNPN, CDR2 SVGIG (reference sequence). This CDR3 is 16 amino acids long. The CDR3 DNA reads TGTGCCTGGAGTTATTGGCGGGGGGACGTACAAGAGACCCAGTACTTC. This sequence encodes CAWSYWRGDVQETQYF. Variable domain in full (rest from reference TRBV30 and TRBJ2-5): SQTIHQWPATLVQPVGSPLSLECTVEGTSNPNLYWYRQAAGRGLQLLFYSVGIGQISSEVPQNLSASRPQDRQFILSSKKLLLSDSGFYLCAWSYWRGDVQETQYFGPGTRLLVL.

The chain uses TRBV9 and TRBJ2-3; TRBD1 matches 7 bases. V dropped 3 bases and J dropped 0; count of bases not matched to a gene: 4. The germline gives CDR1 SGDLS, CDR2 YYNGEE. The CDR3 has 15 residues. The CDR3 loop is CASSAPGQSTDTQYF. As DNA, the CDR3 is TGTGCCAGCAGCGCGCCGGGACAGAGCACAGATACGCAGTATTTT.

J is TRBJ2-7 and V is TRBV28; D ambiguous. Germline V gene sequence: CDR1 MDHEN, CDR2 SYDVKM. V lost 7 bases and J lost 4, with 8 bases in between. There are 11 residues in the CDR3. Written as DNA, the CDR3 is TGTGCCAGCACTAGTAAATACGAGCAGTACTTC. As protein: CASTSKYEQYF. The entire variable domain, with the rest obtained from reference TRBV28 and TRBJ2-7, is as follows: DVKVTQSSRYLVKRTGEKVFLECVQDMDHENMFWYRQDPGLGLRLIYFSYDVKMKEKGDIPEGYSVSREKKERFSLILESASTNQTSMYLCASTSKYEQYFGPGTRLTVT.

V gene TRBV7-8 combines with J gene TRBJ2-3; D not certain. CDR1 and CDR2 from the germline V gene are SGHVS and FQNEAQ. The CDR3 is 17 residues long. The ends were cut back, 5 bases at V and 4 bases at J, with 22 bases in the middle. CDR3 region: CASSLSESLAPPDTQYF. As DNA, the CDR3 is TGTGCCAGCAGCCTATCGGAATCCTTAGCCCCCCCAGATACGCAGTATTTT. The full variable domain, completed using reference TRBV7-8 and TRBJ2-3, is GAGVSQSPRYKVAKRGQDVALRCDPISGHVSLFWYQQALGQGPEFLTYFQNEAQLDKSGLPSDRFFAERPEGSVSTLKIQRTQQEDSAVYLCASSLSESLAPPDTQYFGPGTRLTVL.